This T cell receptor (beta chain) came from a study of T cells in Graves' hyperthyroidism and ophthalmopathy. This clonotype was counted many times. The ends were cut back, 4 bases at V and 9 bases at J, with 13 bases in the middle. This CDR3 comprises 12 residues. CDR1 is SQVTM and CDR2 is ANQGSEA in the germline V gene. There were TCR beta CDR3 regions amplified from RNA transcripts. TCR CDR3 regions were first amplified by RT-PCR with HTBI primers. MiXCR, run by TCRdb on the multiplex PCR reads, gives a single entry per CDR3 protein. Of 100,000 to 130,000 distinct CDR3 sequences detected, 15% to 20% appear once; the ten largest clones hold around 42%.

This receptor was taken from a woman aged 45-60 years with Graves' hyperthyroidism. The sample was blood. V and J are TRBV29-1 and TRBJ2-1; no clear D gene. This CDR3 is CSVAEIGGEQFF. CDR3 DNA: TGCAGCGTTGCAGAGATTGGTGGTGAGCAGTTCTTC.